These 16 T cell receptor beta chains were all obtained from the same sample, sequenced in a study of lung T cells in sarcoidosis with Löfgren's syndrome. TCRdb analysed the reads with MiXCR anew, one entry per CDR3 protein. Here the sample spans about 8,500 distinct CDR3 sequences, under 25% being singletons. Sequenced sample: CD4+ T cells from bronchoalveolar lavage fluid. These receptors were collected from a human donor with sarcoidosis (Löfgren's syndrome or another form), or a control subject (not recorded which).

This clonotype showed up just a few times. V is TRBV10-3 and J is TRBJ2-7; the match to TRBD1 covers 7 bases. Trimming removed 4 bases from V and 5 bases from J; junction bases left unmatched: 11. Germline assignment: CDR1 ENHRY and CDR2 SYGVKD. The CDR3 has 15 amino acids. CDR3 bases: TGTGCCATCAGTGGCACTGGGACAGATGGGGACGAGCAGTACTTC. Its translation is CAISGTGTDGDEQYF.

This clonotype has a count of ten or more. This sequence joins TRBV19 and TRBJ1-2, with no clear D. V lost 6 bases to trimming and J lost 0 bases, with 8 bases between them. Germline lookup yields CDR1 LNHDA and CDR2 SQIVND (reference sequence). CDR3 length equals 13 residues. This CDR3 is CASRTLTNYGYTF. The CDR3 DNA reads as TGTGCCAGTAGAACACTAACTAACTATGGCTACACCTTC.

This clonotype was detected only a few times. This chain connects TRBV4-1 to TRBJ2-1, with D unclear. V gave up 0 bases and J gave up 7 bases, with 10 bases separating them. The CDR3 length is 14 residues. Germline V gene lookup returns CDR1 MGHRA and CDR2 YSYEKL. DNA for the CDR3: TGCGCCAGCAGCCAAGATAGGGTGGCGAATGAGCAGTTCTTC. Amino acid sequence: CASSQDRVANEQFF.

Many counts were recorded for this clonotype. J is TRBJ2-5 and V is TRBV2, with 8 bases lining up with TRBD1. The CDR3 is 15 residues long. The V segment lost 3 bases and the J segment 5 bases; nucleotides outside the gene matches: 8. Germline V gene data show CDR1 as SNHLY and CDR2 as FYNNEI. The CDR3 sequence: CASSEGTGRTETQYF. CDR3 DNA: TGTGCCAGCAGTGAGGGGACAGGCCGCACGGAGACCCAGTACTTC. The full variable domain, in which reference TRBV2 and TRBJ2-5 provide the parts outside the CDR3, is EPEVTQTPSHQVTQMGQEVILRCVPISNHLYFYWYRQILGQKVEFLVSFYNNEISEKSEIFDDQFSVERPDGSNFTLKIRSTKLEDSAMYFCASSEGTGRTETQYFGPGTRLLVL.

The J gene is TRBJ2-7, the V gene TRBV5-6; the D is unclear. CDR3 length: 12 residues. Germline V gene data show CDR1 as SGHDT and CDR2 as YYEEEE. The V gene lost 1 base and the J gene lost 3 bases, with 5 bases spanning the gap. CDR3 sequence (DNA): TGTGCCAGCAGCTTGACATTCTACGAGCAGTACTTC. Translating gives CASSLTFYEQYF.

A note on this clonotype: A read error is possible here, since a much larger clone lies one base away. The chain joins TRBV24-1 to TRBJ2-5; D perhaps matches TRBD2 (6 bases). The CDR3 has 14 residues. Germline V gene lookup returns CDR1 KGHDR and CDR2 SFDVKD. CDR3: CAASDLRGGGTQYF. For the CDR3, the DNA is TGTGCCGCCAGTGATTTGCGGGGTGGCGGGACCCAGTACTTC.

With regard to this clonotype: This sequence may be a read error, since a much larger clone differs from it by one base. The chain joins TRBV6-6 to TRBJ2-7; 7 nucleotides agree with TRBD1. Germline V gene data show CDR1 as MNHNY and CDR2 as SVGAGI (reference sequence). CDR3 size: 14 residues. After removal of 8 bases from V and 3 bases from J, the junction contained 10 bases not matched to a gene. This chain's CDR3 is CASCASTGSYEQYF. CDR3 bases: TGTGCCAGCTGTGCCTCGACAGGGAGCTACGAGCAGTACTTC.

This clonotype was seen more than once but under ten times. A much larger clone lies one base from this, so it may be a read error. The J gene is TRBJ2-1, the V gene TRBV5-4, with a tentative D call TRBD2 (6 bases). Trimming cost V 0 bases and J 1 base, with 11 bases left between them. Germline V CDR1 and CDR2: SGHNT, YYREEE (reference sequence). The length of the CDR3 is 16 residues. The CDR3 loop is CASSLGGVSSYNEQFF. The CDR3, as DNA: TGTGCCAGCAGCTTGGGGGGGGTCTCTTCCTACAATGAGCAGTTCTTC.

The CDR3 region has the DNA TGCGCCAGCAGCCGGACTAGTGAAGGGACCCAGTACTTC. It yields the protein CASSRTSEGTQYF. This chain links TRBV4-1 with TRBJ2-5; 7 positions match TRBD2. The V gene end was trimmed by 4 bases and the J gene end by 7 bases; junction bases not matched to a gene: 6. The CDR3 sequence is 13 residues long. The germline gives CDR1 MGHRA, CDR2 YSYEKL.

This clonotype was observed a few times. The chain links TRBV28 to TRBJ2-1; tentatively, D is TRBD2 (6 bases). Germline V gives CDR1 MDHEN, CDR2 SYDVKM. V was cut by 5 bases and J by 0 bases, with 14 bases left in between. CDR3 length equals 16 residues. CDR3 region: CASSPTGLSSYNEQFF. CDR3 bases: TGTGCCAGCAGTCCGACGGGACTCAGCTCCTACAATGAGCAGTTCTTC.

As concerns this clonotype: Germline and junction disagree at one end, which may indicate a read error. CDR3 region: CASSVGPTYVQYF. DNA for the CDR3: TGTGCCAGCAGCGTAGGGCCCACCTACGTGCAGTACTTC. V gene TRBV13 combines with J gene TRBJ2-7; D is ambiguous. The CDR3 is made up of 13 amino acids. CDR1 and CDR2 from the germline V gene are PRHDT and FYEKMQ (reference sequence).

This clonotype is labeled as large. CDR3 nucleotides: TGCAGTGCGCCGCGTAGGGCCGATACGCAGTATTTT. Encoded protein: CSAPRRADTQYF. This chain joins TRBV20-1 and TRBJ2-3, with D unclear. CDR3 length equals 12 residues. The germline V and J ends were trimmed by 6 bases and 6 bases, with 13 bases remaining between them. Per germline, CDR1 DFQATT and CDR2 SNEGSKA (reference sequence).

The sample holds many counts of this clonotype. V gene TRBV13 combines with J gene TRBJ2-3, with unresolved D. Germline CDR1 PRHDT, CDR2 FYEKMQ (reference sequence). This CDR3 is 12 amino acids long. V was shortened by 5 bases and J by 6 bases, with 9 bases between the two germline ends. CDR3 region: CASSNRMDTQYF. The CDR3 DNA sequence: TGTGCCAGCAGCAATAGGATGGATACGCAGTATTTT.

The genes are TRBV6-6 and TRBJ1-1, with D tentatively TRBD1 (5 bases). The CDR3 consists of 14 residues. V was clipped by 6 bases and J by 1 base, with 12 bases between them. Germline V CDR1 and CDR2: MNHNY, SVGAGI (reference sequence). CDR3 DNA: TGTGCCAGCAGCATACAGGCCGCGAACACTGAAGCTTTCTTT. Residues: CASSIQAANTEAFF.

The sample holds many counts of this clonotype. One junction end disagrees with the germline gene, perhaps due to a read error. The V and J genes are TRBV7-2 and TRBJ2-3; D perhaps matches TRBD2 (7 bases). The CDR3 extends over 14 amino acids. Germline values: CDR1 SGHTA, CDR2 FQGNSA. CDR3 sequence: CASSLEARGGFPHF. The CDR3 DNA reads TGTGCCAGCAGCTTAGAAGCCCGCGGGGGCTTCCCGCATTTT.

This clonotype was found many times. V gene TRBV9 combines with J gene TRBJ1-1; 7 bases line up with TRBD1. The ends lost 0 bases at V and 0 bases at J; junction bases unmatched: 5. Germline V lookup: CDR1 SGDLS, CDR2 YYNGEE. The CDR3 runs 16 residues. CDR3 residues: CASSVGGTALNTEAFF. The CDR3 bases are TGTGCCAGCAGCGTAGGAGGGACAGCCTTGAACACTGAAGCTTTCTTT.